This T cell receptor beta chain is drawn from a study of blood T cell repertoires in COVID-19. The overall study: The United States, Italy and Spain were the sources of the acute and convalescent COVID-19 samples. PBMCs, B-cell-depleted T cells, or T cells were the source of the cDNA or gDNA that made up the material.

The germline gives CDR1 KGHSH, CDR2 LQKENI. The CDR3 is 17 residues long. V lost 1 base and J 1 base, leaving 17 bases between the germline ends. Participant ages covered roughly 18 to 90 years across 25 or so US areas. In the source study's methods: The authors estimated nucleated cell counts from reference gene primer amplification. This table comes from immunoSEQ multiplex PCR, and its TCRdb copy is limited to in-frame clones, with some not included. V and J calls and clone size follow that table, whereas D and trimming were derived from the DNA. The sample has about 160,000 clones, 88% seen once; the top ten hold around 7%.

The sequencing sample was made of PBMCs or T cells enriched from blood (not recorded which). This sequence joins TRBV18 and TRBJ2-7; D is possibly TRBD1 (5 bases). The receptor comes from a woman between 45 and 65 years old who had recovered from COVID-19. The CDR3 loop reads CASSPLGTQAASYEQYF. In nucleotides, the CDR3 is TGTGCCAGCTCACCACTAGGAACACAGGCGGCATCCTACGAGCAGTACTTC.